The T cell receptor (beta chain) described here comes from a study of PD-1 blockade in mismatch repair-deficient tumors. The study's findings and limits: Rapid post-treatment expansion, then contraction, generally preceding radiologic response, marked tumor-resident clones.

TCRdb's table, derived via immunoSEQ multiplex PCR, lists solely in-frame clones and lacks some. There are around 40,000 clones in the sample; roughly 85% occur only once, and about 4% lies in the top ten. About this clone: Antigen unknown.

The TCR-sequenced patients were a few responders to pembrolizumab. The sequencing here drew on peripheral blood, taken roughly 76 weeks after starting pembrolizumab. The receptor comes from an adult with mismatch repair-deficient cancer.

The CDR3 DNA sequence: TGTGCCTGGAGTTCCCTAGGGCGGGGCTCCTACAATGAGCAGTTCTTC. Translated: CAWSSLGRGSYNEQFF. The chain joins TRBV30 to TRBJ2-1; D might be TRBD2 (6 bases). The germline CDR1 and CDR2 sequences are GTSNPN and SVGIG (reference sequence). V lost 2 bases and J 0 bases, leaving 14 bases between the germline ends. CDR3 size: 16 residues.